This T cell receptor (beta chain) was retrieved from a study of blood T cells in healthy people across ages. Researchers isolated at least 6 million PBMCs per sample. Only a few counts were recorded for this clonotype. Its antigen is as yet unknown. Since a much larger clone is just one base distant, this may be a read error. Between the trimmed V and J ends, which lost 2 bases and 2 bases, there was a span of 8 bases. Germline V gene data show CDR1 as SGHTA and CDR2 as FQGTGA. The CDR3 is made up of 14 amino acids. Sample-barcoded 5' priming and a J-beta primer mix drove a second PCR of roughly 6 to 12 cycles. Every cDNA molecule bore a tag from a template-switch adaptor containing 12 random nucleotides. Each of the samples gave a minimum of 2.5 million paired-end reads that contained CDR3. TCRdb processed the 5' RACE reads anew with MiXCR; each CDR3 protein has one entry. This sample has roughly 1.7 million distinct CDR3 sequences, with roughly 30% found just once.

Study-wide findings and caveats: Diversity of TCR beta per million T cells declined in a roughly linear way with age.

V and J are TRBV7-3 and TRBJ2-3; D is possibly TRBD2 (6 bases). The material sequenced was blood. This clonotype was sampled from a woman in her twenties or thirties in good health. CDR3 DNA: TGTGCCAGCAGCTTAGGGACTCACACAGATACGCAGTATTTT. Protein: CASSLGTHTDTQYF.